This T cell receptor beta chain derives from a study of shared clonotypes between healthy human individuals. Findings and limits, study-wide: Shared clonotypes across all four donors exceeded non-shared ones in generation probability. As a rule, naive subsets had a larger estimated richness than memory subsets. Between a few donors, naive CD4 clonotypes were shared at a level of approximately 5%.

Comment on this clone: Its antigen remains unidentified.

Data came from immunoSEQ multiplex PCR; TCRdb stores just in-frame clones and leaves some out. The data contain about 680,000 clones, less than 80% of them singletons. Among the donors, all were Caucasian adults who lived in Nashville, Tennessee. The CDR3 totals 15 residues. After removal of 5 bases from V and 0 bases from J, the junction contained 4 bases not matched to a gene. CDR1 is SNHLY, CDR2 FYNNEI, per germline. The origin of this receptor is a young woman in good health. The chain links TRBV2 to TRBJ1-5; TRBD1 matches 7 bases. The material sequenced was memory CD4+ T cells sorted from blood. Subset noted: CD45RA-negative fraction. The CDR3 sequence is CASSNRDSSNQPQHF. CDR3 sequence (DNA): TGTGCCAGCAGTAACCGGGACAGTAGCAATCAGCCCCAGCATTTT.